This is a list of T cell receptor beta chains from one sample in a study of radiotherapy plus CTLA-4 blockade in lung cancer. This table comes from immunoSEQ multiplex PCR, and its TCRdb copy is limited to in-frame clones, with some not included. The sample lists tens of thousands of clones, roughly three quarters occurring once. This sample comprised peripheral blood, obtained from a patient treated with radiotherapy plus ipilimumab. The source is a human donor with non-small cell lung cancer whose response to radiotherapy plus ipilimumab could not be evaluated. CDR3s include the opening cysteine and the closing phenylalanine or tryptophan. D genes are given only for firm matches.

DNA	CDR3	D	J	V
TGTGCCACCAGCAGAGTGGCGGGGACCCACTACGAGCAGTACTTC	CATSRVAGTHYEQYF	-	TRBJ2-7	TRBV15
TGTGCCTGGAGTGTACTAGCGGGAACGAGTAATGAGCAGTTCTTC	CAWSVLAGTSNEQFF	TRBD2	TRBJ2-1	TRBV30
TGTGCCAGCAGCCCCCCTGGAGGTTGGTTGAATACGCAGTATTTT	CASSPPGGWLNTQYF	-	TRBJ2-3	TRBV7-9
TGTGCCAGCAGCGGATATAGTGATGCGCAGTATTTT	CASSGYSDAQYF	-	TRBJ2-3	TRBV9
TGCGCCAGCAGCTTGACGACAGGAAGCAATCAGCCCCAGCATTTT	CASSLTTGSNQPQHF	-	TRBJ1-5	TRBV5-1
TGTGCCAGCAGCTTAGCCGGGACAGGGGCGCGGAGTAATTCACCCCTCCACTTT	CASSLAGTGARSNSPLHF	TRBD1	TRBJ1-6	TRBV11-1
TGTGCCAGCGTGTTGGGGGGGGCGGGAGAGACCCAGTACTTC	CASVLGGAGETQYF	-	TRBJ2-5	TRBV28
TGTGCCACCAGCAGAGATCGGGGGGCGTCAGGCTCCGGGGCCAACGTCCTGACTTTC	CATSRDRGASGSGANVLTF	-	TRBJ2-6	TRBV15
TGCGCCAGCAGCTTGGGACAGCTCAATGAGCAGTTCTTC	CASSLGQLNEQFF	-	TRBJ2-1	TRBV5-1
TGTGCCAGCAGCTTGACAGTCACCGGGGAGCTGTTTTTT	CASSLTVTGELFF	-	TRBJ2-2	TRBV11-2
TGTGCCAGCAGTGAAGGACAGGGTGGCTATGGCTACACCTTC	CASSEGQGGYGYTF	TRBD1	TRBJ1-2	TRBV2
TGTGCCAGCAGCTTGGTGGGGGGCGGGAGGGCCCGGAAGACCCAGTACTTC	CASSLVGGGRARKTQYF	TRBD2	TRBJ2-5	TRBV5-6
TGTGCCTGGAGTGTACTTGTTGACGGGACCATATATTTT	CAWSVLVDGTIYF	-	TRBJ1-3	TRBV30
TGTGCCAGCTCACCACCGTGGGGCCCGGAGGGGGAAAAACTGTTTTTT	CASSPPWGPEGEKLFF	-	TRBJ1-4	TRBV18